This T cell receptor beta chain comes out of a study of a mutant IDH1 vaccine in newly diagnosed glioma. Turning to the study itself: Patients' prior therapy spanned radiotherapy, temozolomide, or both; most underwent both. Study-wide findings and caveats: The vaccine induced immune responses, and these occurred in around 93% of patients.

The table came from immunoSEQ multiplex PCR; TCRdb's copy has only in-frame clones and leaves some out. The sample holds roughly 51,000 clones, approximately 82% seen once. In the case of this clone: Its antigen is currently unknown.

Stated time point: week 5, during vaccination. Every vaccination contained 300 ug of the mutant IDH1 20-mer peptide and was paired with topical imiquimod. The V end was cut by 0 bases, the J end by 5 bases, with 17 bases between. Germline V CDR1 and CDR2: SGHRS, YFSETQ. The CDR3 is 16 amino acids. Specimen: PBMCs, collected from a glioma patient whose treatment included an IDH1 peptide vaccine. This rearrangement joins TRBV5-1 to TRBJ1-1; TRBD1 might be the D (5 bases). This TCR was sampled from a man between 25 and 39 years old with glioma. As DNA, the CDR3 is TGCGCCAGCAGCTTGGAAGGTACGGGGGATGGTACTGAAGCTTTCTTT. Its translation: CASSLEGTGDGTEAFF.